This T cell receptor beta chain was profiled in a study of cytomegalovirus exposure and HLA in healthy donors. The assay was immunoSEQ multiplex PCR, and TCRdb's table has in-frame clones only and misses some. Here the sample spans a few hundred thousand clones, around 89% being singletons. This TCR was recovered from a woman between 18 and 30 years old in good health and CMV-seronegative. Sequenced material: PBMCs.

Written as DNA, the CDR3 is TGTGCCAGCAGCTTAGATCGGACTAGCGGGGGAAGGGGTACGCAGTATTTT. It specifies CASSLDRTSGGRGTQYF. This rearrangement joins TRBV11-3 to TRBJ2-3, with TRBD2 matching over 13 bases. Trimming cost V 0 bases and J 8 bases; bases outside gene matches: 8. Germline CDR1 reads SGHNT; CDR2 reads YENEEA. The CDR3 runs to 17 residues. The entire variable domain, with the rest obtained from reference TRBV11-3 and TRBJ2-3, is as follows: EAGVVQSPRYKIIEKKQPVAFWCNPISGHNTLYWYLQNLGQGPELLIRYENEEAVDDSQLPKDRFSAERLKGVDSTLKIQPAELGDSAVYLCASSLDRTSGGRGTQYFGPGTRLTVL.